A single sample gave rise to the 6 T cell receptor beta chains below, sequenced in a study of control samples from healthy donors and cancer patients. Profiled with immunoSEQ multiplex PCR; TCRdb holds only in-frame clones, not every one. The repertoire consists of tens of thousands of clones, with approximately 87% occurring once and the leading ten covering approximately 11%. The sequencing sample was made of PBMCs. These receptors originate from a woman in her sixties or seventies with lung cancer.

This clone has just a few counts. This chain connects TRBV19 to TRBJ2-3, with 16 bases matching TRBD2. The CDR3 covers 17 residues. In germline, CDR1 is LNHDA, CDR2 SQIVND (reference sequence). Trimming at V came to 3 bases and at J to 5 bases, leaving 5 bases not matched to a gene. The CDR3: CASSMGTSGGAQDTQYF. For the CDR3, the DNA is TGTGCCAGTAGTATGGGGACTAGCGGGGGGGCCCAAGATACGCAGTATTTT.

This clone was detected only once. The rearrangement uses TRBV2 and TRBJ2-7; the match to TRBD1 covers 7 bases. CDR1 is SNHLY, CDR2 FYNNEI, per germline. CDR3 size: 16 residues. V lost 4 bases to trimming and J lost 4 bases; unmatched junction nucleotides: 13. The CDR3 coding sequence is TGTGCCAGCAGTGGGCCCCAAGGTAGGGGGCTGTACGAGCAGTACTTC. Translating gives CASSGPQGRGLYEQYF.

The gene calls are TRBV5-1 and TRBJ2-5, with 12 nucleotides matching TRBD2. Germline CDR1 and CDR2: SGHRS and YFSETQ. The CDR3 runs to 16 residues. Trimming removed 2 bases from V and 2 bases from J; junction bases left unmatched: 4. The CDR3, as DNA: TGCGCCAGCAGCTTCGGACTAGCGGGGTCACAAGAGACCCAGTACTTC. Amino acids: CASSFGLAGSQETQYF.

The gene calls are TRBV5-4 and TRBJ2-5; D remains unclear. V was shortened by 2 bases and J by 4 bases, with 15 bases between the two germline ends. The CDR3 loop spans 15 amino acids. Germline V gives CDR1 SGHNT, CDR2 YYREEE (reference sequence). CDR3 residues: CASSFESGLGETQYF. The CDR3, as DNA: TGTGCCAGCAGCTTTGAGTCAGGTCTCGGAGAGACCCAGTACTTC.

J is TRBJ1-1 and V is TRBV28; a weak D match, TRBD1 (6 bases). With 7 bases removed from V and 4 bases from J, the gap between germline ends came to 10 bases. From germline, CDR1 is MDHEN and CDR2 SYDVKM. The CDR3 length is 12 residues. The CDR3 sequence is CASIGRGTEAFF. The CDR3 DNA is TGTGCCAGCATCGGCAGGGGCACTGAAGCTTTCTTT.

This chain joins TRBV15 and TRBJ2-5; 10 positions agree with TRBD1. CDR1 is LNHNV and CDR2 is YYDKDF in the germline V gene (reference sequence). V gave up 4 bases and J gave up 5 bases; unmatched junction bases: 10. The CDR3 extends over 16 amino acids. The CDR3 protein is CATSTRGQGDWETQYF. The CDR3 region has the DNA TGTGCCACCAGCACGCGCGGACAGGGGGATTGGGAGACCCAGTACTTC. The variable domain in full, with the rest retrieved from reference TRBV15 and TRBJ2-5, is DAMVIQNPRYQVTQFGKPVTLSCSQTLNHNVMYWYQQKSSQAPKLLFHYYDKDFNNEADTPDNFQSRRPNTSFCFLDIRSPGLGDTAMYLCATSTRGQGDWETQYFGPGTRLLVL.